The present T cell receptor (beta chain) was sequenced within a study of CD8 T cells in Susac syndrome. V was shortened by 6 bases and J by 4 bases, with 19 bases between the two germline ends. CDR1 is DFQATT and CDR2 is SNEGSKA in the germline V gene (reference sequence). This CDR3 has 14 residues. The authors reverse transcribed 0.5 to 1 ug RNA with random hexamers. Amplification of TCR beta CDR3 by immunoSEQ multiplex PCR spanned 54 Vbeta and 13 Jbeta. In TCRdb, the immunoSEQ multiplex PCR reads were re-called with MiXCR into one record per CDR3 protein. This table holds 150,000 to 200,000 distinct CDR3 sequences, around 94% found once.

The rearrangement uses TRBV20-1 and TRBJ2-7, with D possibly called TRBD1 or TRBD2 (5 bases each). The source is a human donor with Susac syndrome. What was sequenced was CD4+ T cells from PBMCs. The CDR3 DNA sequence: TGCAGTGCCCCGAGGGGTGATATGATTTACGAGCAGTACTTC. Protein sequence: CSAPRGDMIYEQYF.